This T cell receptor (beta chain) stems from a study of cytomegalovirus exposure and HLA in healthy donors. Notes on the study in general: According to a later analysis, most TCR beta chains associated with CMV appeared HLA-restricted. The study recorded 160 or so TCR beta chains that were cytomegalovirus-associated.

Germline V gene lookup returns CDR1 SGHNT and CDR2 YYREEE (reference sequence). With V trimmed by 4 bases and J by 4 bases, 4 bases remained unmatched. There are 16 residues in the CDR3. Both 60 Vbeta primers and 13 Jbeta primers went into the PCR. Assay: immunoSEQ multiplex PCR; the TCRdb copy retains only in-frame clones and omits some. The sample includes some 110,000 clones, over 65% of them seen just once. Note on this clone: Its antigen is not known.

The sequence derives from a man aged 35 to 55 in good health and CMV-seropositive. This chain joins TRBV5-4 and TRBJ2-2, with TRBD2 matching 13 bases. Sequenced sample: PBMCs. This chain's CDR3 is CASSIGTSGTTGELFF. The CDR3, as DNA: TGTGCCAGCAGCATCGGGACTAGCGGGACCACCGGGGAGCTGTTTTTT.